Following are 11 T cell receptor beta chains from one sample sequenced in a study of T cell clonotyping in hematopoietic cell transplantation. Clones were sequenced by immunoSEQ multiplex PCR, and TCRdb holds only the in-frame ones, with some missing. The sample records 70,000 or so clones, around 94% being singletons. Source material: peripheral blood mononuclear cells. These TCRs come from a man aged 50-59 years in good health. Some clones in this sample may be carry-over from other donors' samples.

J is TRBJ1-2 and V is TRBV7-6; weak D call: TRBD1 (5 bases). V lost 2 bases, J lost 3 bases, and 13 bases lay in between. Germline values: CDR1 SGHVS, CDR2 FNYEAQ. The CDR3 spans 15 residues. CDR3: CASSLSPGAYYGYTF. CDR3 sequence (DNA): TGTGCCAGCAGCTTATCCCCCGGGGCCTACTATGGCTACACCTTC.

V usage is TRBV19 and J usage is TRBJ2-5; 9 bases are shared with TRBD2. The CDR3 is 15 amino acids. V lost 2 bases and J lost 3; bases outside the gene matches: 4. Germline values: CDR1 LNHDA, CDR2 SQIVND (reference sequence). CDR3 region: CASSIRASGKETQYF. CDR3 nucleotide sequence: TGTGCCAGTAGTATACGGGCTAGCGGGAAAGAGACCCAGTACTTC. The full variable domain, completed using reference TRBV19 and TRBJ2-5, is DGGITQSPKYLFRKEGQNVTLSCEQNLNHDAMYWYRQDPGQGLRLIYYSQIVNDFQKGDIAEGYSVSREKKESFPLTVTSAQKNPTAFYLCASSIRASGKETQYFGPGTRLLVL.

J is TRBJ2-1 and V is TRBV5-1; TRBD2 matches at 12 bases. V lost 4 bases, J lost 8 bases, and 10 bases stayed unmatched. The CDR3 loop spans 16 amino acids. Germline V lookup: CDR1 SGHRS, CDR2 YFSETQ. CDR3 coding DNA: TGCGCCAGCAGCCGTGGACTAGCGGGATCGGTCGATGAGCAGTTCTTC. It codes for CASSRGLAGSVDEQFF.

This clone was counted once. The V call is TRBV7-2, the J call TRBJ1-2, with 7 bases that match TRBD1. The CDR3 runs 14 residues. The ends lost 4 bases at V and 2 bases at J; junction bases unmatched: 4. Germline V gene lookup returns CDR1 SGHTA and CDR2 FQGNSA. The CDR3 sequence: CASSSYRGNYGYTF. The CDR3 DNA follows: TGTGCCAGCAGCTCCTACAGGGGCAACTATGGCTACACCTTC. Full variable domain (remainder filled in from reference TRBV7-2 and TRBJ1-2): GAGVSQSPSNKVTEKGKDVELRCDPISGHTALYWYRQSLGQGLEFLIYFQGNSAPDKSGLPSDRFSAERTGGSVSTLTIQRTQQEDSAVYLCASSSYRGNYGYTFGSGTRLTVV.

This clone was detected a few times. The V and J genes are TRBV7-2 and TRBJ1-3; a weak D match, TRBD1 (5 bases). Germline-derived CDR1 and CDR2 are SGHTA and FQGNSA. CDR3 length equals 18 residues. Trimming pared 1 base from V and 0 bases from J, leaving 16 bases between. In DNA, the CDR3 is TGTGCCAGCAGCTTAGTTGGGGGAGGTTCCAACTCTGGAAACACCATATATTTT. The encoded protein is CASSLVGGGSNSGNTIYF.

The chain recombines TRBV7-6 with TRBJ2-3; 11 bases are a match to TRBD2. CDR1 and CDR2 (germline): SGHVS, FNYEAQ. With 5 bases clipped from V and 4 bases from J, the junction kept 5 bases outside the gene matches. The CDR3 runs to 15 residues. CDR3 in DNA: TGTGCCAGCAGCCCGATAGCGGGGGGGTCAGATACGCAGTATTTT. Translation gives CASSPIAGGSDTQYF.

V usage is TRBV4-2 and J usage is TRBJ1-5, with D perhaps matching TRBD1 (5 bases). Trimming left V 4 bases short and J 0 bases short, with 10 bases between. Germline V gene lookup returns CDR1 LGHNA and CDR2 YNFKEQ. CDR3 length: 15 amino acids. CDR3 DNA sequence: TGTGCCAGCAGCCGAAGGGACGCTAGCAATCAGCCCCAGCATTTT. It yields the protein CASSRRDASNQPQHF.

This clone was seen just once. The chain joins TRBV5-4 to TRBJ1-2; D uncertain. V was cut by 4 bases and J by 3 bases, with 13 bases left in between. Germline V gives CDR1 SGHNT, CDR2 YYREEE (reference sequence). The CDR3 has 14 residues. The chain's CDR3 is CASSLTPAHYGYTF. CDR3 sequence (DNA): TGTGCCAGCAGCCTGACCCCAGCTCACTATGGCTACACCTTC.

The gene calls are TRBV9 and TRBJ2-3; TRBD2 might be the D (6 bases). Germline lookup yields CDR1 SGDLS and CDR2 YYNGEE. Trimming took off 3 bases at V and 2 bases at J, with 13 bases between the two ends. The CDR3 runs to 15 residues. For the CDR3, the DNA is TGTGCCAGCAGCGCCATAGCGGCCGACACAGATACGCAGTATTTT. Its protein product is CASSAIAADTDTQYF.

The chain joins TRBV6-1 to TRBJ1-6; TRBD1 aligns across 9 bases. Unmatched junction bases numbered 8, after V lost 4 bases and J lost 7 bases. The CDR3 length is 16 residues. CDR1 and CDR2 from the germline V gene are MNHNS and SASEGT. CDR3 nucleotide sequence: TGTGCCAGCAGTGCTCGTACCGGGACAGGGAATTCACCCCTCCACTTT. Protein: CASSARTGTGNSPLHF.

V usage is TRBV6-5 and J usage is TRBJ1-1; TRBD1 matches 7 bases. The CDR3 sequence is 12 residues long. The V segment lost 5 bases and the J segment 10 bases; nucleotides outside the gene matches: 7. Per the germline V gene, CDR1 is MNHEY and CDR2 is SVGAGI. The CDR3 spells CASSPRQGRAFF. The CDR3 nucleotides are TGTGCCAGCAGTCCACGACAGGGTCGAGCTTTCTTT.